This record looks at one T cell receptor beta chain sequence and its context. The junction had 1 base not matched to a gene; V was cut back by 2 bases and J by 1 base. Germline V gene data show CDR1 as GTSNPN and CDR2 as SVGIG (reference sequence). This CDR3 is built from 14 residues. This sample is part of a study of CD8+ T cells in alopecia areata. Background on the study: Treatment of the treated patients consisted of oral tofacitinib, 5 to 10 mg twice daily.

Treatment described: oral pan-JAK inhibitor, 5-10 mg twice daily. Both peripheral blood and punch biopsies of lesional scalp skin were obtained from patients who had alopecia areata. RNA, once extracted, was reverse transcribed into cDNA for use as the sequencing template. Measured with immunoSEQ multiplex PCR; TCRdb has only the in-frame clones, and not every one. The table records about 200,000 clones, under 40% of them present only once. The receptor was derived from a human donor with alopecia areata. The sequenced sample was CD4+ T cells sorted from blood, obtained at approximately week 30, from a patient treated with tofacitinib. The chain joins TRBV30 to TRBJ1-5; 8 bases line up with TRBD1. The CDR3 DNA follows: TGTGCCTGGAGTCGGGACAGGAGCAATCAGCCCCAGCATTTT. Translated: CAWSRDRSNQPQHF.